The entry below gives a single T cell receptor (beta chain) sequence along with its context. Its cognate antigen is unknown. V lost 5 bases and J lost 4, with 14 bases in between. This CDR3 is 14 amino acids long. Per germline, CDR1 LNHDA and CDR2 SQIVND (reference sequence). The sample is drawn from a study of OX40 agonist ivuxolimab in advanced cancers. Across the whole study: Age averaged about 66 years (range roughly 20 to 90), and 82.7% were male.

Overall study findings and caveats: The CD4+ and CD8+ T cells in the blood had expanded clonally by week 6 at 0.1 to 3.0 mg/kg.

Clones were sequenced by immunoSEQ multiplex PCR, and TCRdb holds only the in-frame ones, with some missing. The repertoire holds tens of thousands of clones, over 90% seen once, with approximately 0.69% in the top ten. This sample comprised CD4+ or CD8+ T cells sorted from blood, obtained in a trial of the OX40 agonist ivuxolimab. This receptor was taken from an adult with an advanced solid tumor such as melanoma, head and neck, liver or kidney cancer. The V gene is TRBV19, the J gene TRBJ1-2; TRBD1 is a possible D gene (5 bases). CDR3 sequence (DNA): TGTGCCAGTAGTCCCAAGGGGCCCATCTATGGCTACACCTTC. This sequence encodes CASSPKGPIYGYTF.